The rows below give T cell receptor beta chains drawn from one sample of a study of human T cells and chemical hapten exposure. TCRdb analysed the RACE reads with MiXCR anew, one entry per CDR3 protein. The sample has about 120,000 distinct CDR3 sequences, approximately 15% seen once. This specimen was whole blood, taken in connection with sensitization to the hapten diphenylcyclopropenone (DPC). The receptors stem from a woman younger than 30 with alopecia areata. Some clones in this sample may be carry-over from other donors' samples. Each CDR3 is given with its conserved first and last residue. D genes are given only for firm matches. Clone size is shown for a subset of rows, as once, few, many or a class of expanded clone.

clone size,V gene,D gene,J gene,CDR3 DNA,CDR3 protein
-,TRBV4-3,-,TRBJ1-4,TGCGCCAGCAGTCTTCTCGGCGCTAGACTGTTTTTT,CASSLLGARLFF
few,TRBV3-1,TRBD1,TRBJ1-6,TGTGCCAGCAGCCCGACAGGGGGTCTCTCCAACAACTATAATTCACCCCTCCACTTT,CASSPTGGLSNNYNSPLHF
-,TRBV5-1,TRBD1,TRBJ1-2,TGCGCCAGCAGCTTGGCAGGACAGGGGTCTGGTGGCTACACCTTC,CASSLAGQGSGGYTF
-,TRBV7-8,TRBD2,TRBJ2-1,TGTGCCAGCAGCCCCGGACTAGCGGGGCGGCCCGTCTTC,CASSPGLAGRPVF
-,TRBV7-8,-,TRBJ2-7,TGTGCCAGCAGCGCCCGGGGGCCAACCTACGAGCAGTACTTC,CASSARGPTYEQYF
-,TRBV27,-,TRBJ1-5,TGTGCCAGCAGTTCCGCGGGGGGCCAGCCCCAGCATTTT,CASSSAGGQPQHF
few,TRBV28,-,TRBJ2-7,TGTGCCAGCAGTTATCAGGAGTACGAGCAGTACTTC,CASSYQEYEQYF
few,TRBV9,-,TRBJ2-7,TGTGCCAGCAGCGTAGCCCCAAGAGACGAGCAGTACTTC,CASSVAPRDEQYF
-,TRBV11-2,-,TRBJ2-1,TGTGCCAGCAGCCATCTGCCGGGGACTTCCACCTACAATGAGCAGTTCTTC,CASSHLPGTSTYNEQFF
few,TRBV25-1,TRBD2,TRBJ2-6,TGTGCCAGCACGGGGGGGACCGGGGCCAACGTCCTGACTTTC,CASTGGTGANVLTF
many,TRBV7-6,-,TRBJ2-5,TGTGCCAGCAGCATAAGATCCCCAGAGACCCAGTACTTC,CASSIRSPETQYF
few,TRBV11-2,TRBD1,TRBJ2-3,TGTGCCAGCAGAGCAGGGGGCGCGAAGGCGCAGTATTTT,CASRAGGAKAQYF
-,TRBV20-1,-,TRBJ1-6,TGCAGTGCTAGCCCGGACGGCTCCAATAATTCACCCCTCCACTTT,CSASPDGSNNSPLHF
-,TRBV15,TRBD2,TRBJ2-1,TGTGCCACCAGCTCAAGACTAGCTTACAATGAGCAGTTCTTC,CATSSRLAYNEQFF
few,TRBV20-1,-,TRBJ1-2,TGCAGTGCTTCTCCTCGGACAGCCCCTTCCTATGGCTACACCTTC,CSASPRTAPSYGYTF
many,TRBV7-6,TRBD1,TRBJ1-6,TGTGCCAGCGGTCAGGTTAGGGGGCGAATGTTCTCCTATAATTCACCCCTCCACTTT,CASGQVRGRMFSYNSPLHF
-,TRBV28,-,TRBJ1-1,TGTGCCAGCAGTTTAAGGGGACAAGACACTGAAGCTTTCTTT,CASSLRGQDTEAFF
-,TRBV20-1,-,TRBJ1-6,TGCAGTGCGACCGGAAACAGGGCTGGCAATTCACCCCTCCACTTT,CSATGNRAGNSPLHF
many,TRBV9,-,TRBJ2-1,TGTGCCAGCAGCGTAGGGGGAGTATTTCCTGGGGCCCTGGATGAGCAGTTCTTC,CASSVGGVFPGALDEQFF
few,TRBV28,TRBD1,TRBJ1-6,TGTGCCAGCAAAGACAGGGCGAATTCACCCCTCCACTTT,CASKDRANSPLHF
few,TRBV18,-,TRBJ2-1,TGTGCCAGCTCACCACCTACCAGGAGCCCCTACAATGAGCAGTTCTTC,CASSPPTRSPYNEQFF
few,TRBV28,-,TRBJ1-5,TGTGCCAGCAGTTTGGGCCAAGGACCCCTGCATTTT,CASSLGQGPLHF
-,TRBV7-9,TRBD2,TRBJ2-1,TGTGCCAGCAGCTTAACCCAGCGGGGGGGCAATGAGCAGTTCTTC,CASSLTQRGGNEQFF
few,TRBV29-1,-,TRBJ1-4,TGCAGCGTCACGGGTCTAGCTAATGAAAAACTGTTTTTT,CSVTGLANEKLFF
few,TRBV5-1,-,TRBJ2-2,TGCGCCAGCAGCTTGGACAACACCGGGGAGCTGTTTTTT,CASSLDNTGELFF
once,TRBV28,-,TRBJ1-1,TGTGCCAGCAGCAGGGCTTACACTGAAGCTTTCTTT,CASSRAYTEAFF
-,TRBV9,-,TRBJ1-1,TGTGCCAGCAGCCCCCATTTGAACACTGAAGCTTTCTTT,CASSPHLNTEAFF
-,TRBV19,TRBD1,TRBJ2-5,TGTGCCAGCCACCGACAGGGACAAGAGACCCAGTACTTC,CASHRQGQETQYF
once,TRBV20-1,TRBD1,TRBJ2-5,TGCAGTGCTAGACCCGGGACAGGGGGCGCGGAGACCCAGTACTTC,CSARPGTGGAETQYF
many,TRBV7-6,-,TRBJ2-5,TGTGCCAGCAGCTGGAAACAAGAGACCCAGTACTTC,CASSWKQETQYF
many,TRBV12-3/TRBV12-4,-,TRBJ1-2,TGTGCCAGCAGTTTTGAGGGTCGCCAAGCCTACACCTTC,CASSFEGRQAYTF
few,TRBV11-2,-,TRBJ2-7,TGTGCCAGCAGCTTAACACAGGGTTTTCACGAGCAGTACTTC,CASSLTQGFHEQYF
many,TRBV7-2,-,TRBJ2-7,TGTGCCAGCAGCTTAGAGGGCACCTACGAGCAGTACTTC,CASSLEGTYEQYF
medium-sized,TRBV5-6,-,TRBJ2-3,TGTGCCAGCAGCCTTCGGGGAACAGATACGCAGTATTTT,CASSLRGTDTQYF
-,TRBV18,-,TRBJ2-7,TGTGCCAGCTCACCTAGATCGGGACGGAGCTACGAGCAGTACTTC,CASSPRSGRSYEQYF
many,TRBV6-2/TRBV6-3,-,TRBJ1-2,TGTGCCAGCAGTTTGGGGGGCGCGCACACCTTC,CASSLGGAHTF
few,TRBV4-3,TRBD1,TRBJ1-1,TGCGCCAGCAGCCAGACAGGGTCTACTGAAGCTTTCTTT,CASSQTGSTEAFF
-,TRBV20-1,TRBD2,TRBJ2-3,TGCAGTGCTAGCGGGGGGGCCCCAGATACGCAGTATTTT,CSASGGAPDTQYF
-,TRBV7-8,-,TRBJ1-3,TGTGCCAGCAGCGTCCAGACAGTGACAAGTTCTGGAAACACCATATATTTT,CASSVQTVTSSGNTIYF
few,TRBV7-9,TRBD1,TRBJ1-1,TGTGCCAGCAGCATTGACAGGGTCCCCGGATCTGAAGCTTTCTTT,CASSIDRVPGSEAFF
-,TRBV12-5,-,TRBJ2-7,TGTGCTAGTGGTTTGGTATCTAGACAGTCCTACGAGCAGTACTTC,CASGLVSRQSYEQYF
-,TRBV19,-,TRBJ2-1,TGTGCCAGTAGTAAGCGGGATGAGCAGTTCTTC,CASSKRDEQFF
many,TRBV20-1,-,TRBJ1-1,TGCAGTGCTAGCAGGCAGGGACGGGTGAACACTGAAGCTTTCTTT,CSASRQGRVNTEAFF
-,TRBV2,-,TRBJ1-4,TGTGCCAGCAGTGAAGGAGGCCCGACAAGCCGGGGAGATGAAAAACTGTTTTTT,CASSEGGPTSRGDEKLFF
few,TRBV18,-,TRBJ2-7,TGTGCCAGCTCAACGATACCGATCCGGGACAAATCCTACGAGCAGTACTTC,CASSTIPIRDKSYEQYF
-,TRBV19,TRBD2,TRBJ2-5,TGTGCCAGTAGCCCACTAGCGGGATATTTGGAGGAGACCCAGTACTTC,CASSPLAGYLEETQYF
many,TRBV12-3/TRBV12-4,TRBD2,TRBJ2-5,TGTGCCAGCAGACGGACTAGCGGGGGACCCCAAGAGACCCAGTACTTC,CASRRTSGGPQETQYF
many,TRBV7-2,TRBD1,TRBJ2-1,TGTGCCAGCAGCATAGGACAGGGGGATGAGCAGTTCTTC,CASSIGQGDEQFF
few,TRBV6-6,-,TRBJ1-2,TGTGCCAGCAAGGGGGGAGGCTATGGCTACACCTTC,CASKGGGYGYTF
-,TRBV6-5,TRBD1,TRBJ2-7,TGTGCCAGTAAACCGGACAGGGGGTCCTACGAGCAGTACTTC,CASKPDRGSYEQYF
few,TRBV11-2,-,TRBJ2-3,TGTGCCAGCAGCTCCTACAGGGTATTGAGGACAGATACGCAGTATTTT,CASSSYRVLRTDTQYF
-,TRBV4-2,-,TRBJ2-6,TGTGCCAGCAGCCAAGACAGAGGGTCTGGGGCCAACGTCCTGACTTTC,CASSQDRGSGANVLTF
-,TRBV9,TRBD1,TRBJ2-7,TGTGCCAGCAGCGCAGGGGACAGCACTGCCAACGAGCAGTACTTC,CASSAGDSTANEQYF
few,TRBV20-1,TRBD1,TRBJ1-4,TGCAGTGCTAAGGGACAGGGAGGCGAAAAACTGTTTTTT,CSAKGQGGEKLFF
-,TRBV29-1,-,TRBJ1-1,TGCAGCGTTGTTTTGTCAGGGGTGAGCACTGAAGCTTTCTTT,CSVVLSGVSTEAFF
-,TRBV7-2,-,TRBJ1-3,TGTGCCAGCAGCTTAGGAGGGATCAGTGGAAACACCATATATTTT,CASSLGGISGNTIYF
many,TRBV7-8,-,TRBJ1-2,TGTGCCAGCAGCTCCGACTCCTATGGCTACACCTTC,CASSSDSYGYTF